The 9 T cell receptor beta chains below come from one sample, sequenced in a study of cytomegalovirus exposure and HLA in healthy donors. PCR used 60 Vbeta primers and 13 Jbeta primers. Some clones are missing from TCRdb's copy, which holds only in-frame ones; the method was immunoSEQ multiplex PCR. The data contain some 150,000 clones, roughly four fifths of them singletons. Sequencing input: PBMCs. The receptors stem from a woman between 50 and 59 years old in good health and CMV-seropositive.

The J gene is TRBJ2-4, the V gene TRBV28; a possible D gene is TRBD2 (5 bases). The germline V gene has CDR1 MDHEN and CDR2 SYDVKM. The CDR3 is made up of 16 amino acids. The V gene lost 6 bases and the J gene lost 3 bases, with 18 bases spanning the gap. This CDR3 reads CASRTTVPGDKNIQYF. The CDR3 coding sequence is TGTGCCAGCAGAACCACCGTCCCCGGGGACAAAAACATTCAGTACTTC.

The rearrangement joins TRBV6-1 to TRBJ2-5; possible D gene TRBD1, 6 bases. The J call could be wrong; TRBJ2-7 is a better fit for the DNA end. Germline CDR1 MNHNS, CDR2 SASEGT. The length of the CDR3 is 13 residues. CDR3 DNA: TGTGCCAGCAGTTGGGGGCGCGGTTACGAGCAGTACTTC. It specifies CASSWGRGYEQYF.

This rearrangement joins TRBV30 to TRBJ2-7, with 12 bases that match TRBD2. V lost 6 bases, J lost 0 bases, and 15 bases stayed unmatched. Germline loops: CDR1 GTSNPN, CDR2 SVGIG (reference sequence). This CDR3 has 18 amino acids. The CDR3 loop is CACPGGLAGGPSSYEQYF. Written as DNA, the CDR3 is TGTGCCTGTCCAGGGGGGCTAGCGGGAGGGCCTTCCTCCTACGAGCAGTACTTC.

The CDR3 nucleotides read TGTGCCAGCAGTTTAATGCGGGAGGGACCCTACGAGCAGTACTTC. This encodes CASSLMREGPYEQYF. The rearrangement uses TRBV28 and TRBJ2-7; 9 nucleotides agree with TRBD2. After removal of 2 bases from V and 2 bases from J, the junction contained 4 bases not matched to a gene. Germline assignment: CDR1 MDHEN and CDR2 SYDVKM. The CDR3 has 15 residues.

CDR3 sequence (DNA): TGTGCCAGCTCACTACGACAGGGGGTGGACGAGCAGTACTTC. Amino acids: CASSLRQGVDEQYF. This chain uses TRBV18 with TRBJ2-7; 9 nucleotides align to TRBD1. The CDR3 has 14 residues. V dropped 4 bases and J dropped 5; count of bases not matched to a gene: 6. Germline CDR1 reads KGHSH; CDR2 reads LQKENI.

This clone appeared a single time. The chain is built from TRBV5-6 and TRBJ1-2; D not resolved. The CDR3 extends over 11 amino acids. CDR1 and CDR2 (germline): SGHDT, YYEEEE. The V end was cut by 2 bases, the J end by 7 bases, with 6 bases between. CDR3 in amino acids: CASSLYSGYTF. The CDR3 DNA sequence: TGTGCCAGCAGCTTATACTCTGGCTACACCTTC.

The chain links TRBV7-9 to TRBJ2-7; TRBD2 agrees at 10 bases. The CDR3 totals 15 residues. Losses at the gene ends were 1 base for V and 6 bases for J; bases not matched to a gene: 6. The V gene's germline CDR1 is SEHNR and CDR2 FQNEAQ (reference sequence). The CDR3 DNA reads TGTGCCAGCAGCTTAGTGAGCGGGAGGGTCGGCGAGCAGTACTTC. As protein: CASSLVSGRVGEQYF. The full variable domain, in which reference TRBV7-9 and TRBJ2-7 provide the parts outside the CDR3, is DTGVSQNPRHKITKRGQNVTFRCDPISEHNRLYWYRQTLGQGPEFLTYFQNEAQLEKSRLLSDRFSAERPKGSFSTLEIQRTEQGDSAMYLCASSLVSGRVGEQYFGPGTRLTVT.

This chain links TRBV7-8 with TRBJ2-7; no reliable D call. V lost 5 bases, J lost 7 bases, and 9 bases lay in between. This CDR3 has 11 amino acids. The germline CDR1 and CDR2 sequences are SGHVS and FQNEAQ. The CDR3 coding sequence is TGTGCCAGCAGCGCCGGTATTGAGCAGTACTTC. This codes for CASSAGIEQYF.

The genes are TRBV19 and TRBJ1-1; tentatively, D is TRBD1 (6 bases). With 6 bases removed from V and 0 bases from J, the gap between germline ends came to 8 bases. Germline lookup yields CDR1 LNHDA and CDR2 SQIVND (reference sequence). The CDR3 has 13 residues. The CDR3, as DNA: TGTGCCAGTAGCGGACAGATGAACACTGAAGCTTTCTTT. Translation: CASSGQMNTEAFF.